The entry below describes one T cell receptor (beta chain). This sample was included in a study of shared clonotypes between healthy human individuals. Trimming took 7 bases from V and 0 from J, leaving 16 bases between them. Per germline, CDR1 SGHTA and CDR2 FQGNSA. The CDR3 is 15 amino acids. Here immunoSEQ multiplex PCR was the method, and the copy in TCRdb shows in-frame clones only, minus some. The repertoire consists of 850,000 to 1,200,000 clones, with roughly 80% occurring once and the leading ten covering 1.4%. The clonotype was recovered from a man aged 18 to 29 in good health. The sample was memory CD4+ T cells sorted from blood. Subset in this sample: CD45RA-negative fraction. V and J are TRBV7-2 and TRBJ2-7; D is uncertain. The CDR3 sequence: CASNRGNGRSYEQYF. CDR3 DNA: TGTGCCAGCAATCGTGGCAACGGCCGCTCCTACGAGCAGTACTTC.